The present T cell receptor (beta chain) was sequenced within a study of shared clonotypes between healthy human individuals (dated by TCRdb to about 2020). Regarding the study in general: Three men and a couple of women, aged 18 to 49 years, made up the cohort. For each donor, CD4 naive and CD4 memory were each given three plates, CD8 naive was given two plates, and CD8 memory was given one plate. To estimate repertoire size and how much clonotype sharing occurs between individuals, the study deeply sequenced the blood TCR repertoires of roughly 5 healthy adults. To increase sequencing depth and limit assay-specific biases, different laboratories used diverse techniques to prepare libraries and sequence TCR repertoires. Leukapheresis yielded between about 0.94 and 10 billion PBMCs per donor.

Using the deep immunoSEQ assay, multiplex PCR amplified TCR CDR3 regions from genomic DNA. For each cell subset, the extracted genomic DNA was distributed evenly across all wells of several immunoSEQ 96-well plates, and each plate served as one replicate. Each replicate PCR for sorted subsets received roughly 200 ng genomic DNA, equal to roughly 29,000 T cell genomes. The purified libraries were quantified using a Qubit 3.0 fluorometer, sized with a Bioanalyzer 2100, and then quantified again using the KAPA Library Quantification kit. Each immunoSEQ 96-well plate was sequenced on its own single-read 150-cycle Illumina NextSeq 550 flow cell. For the original study's pipeline: Because only junctional sequences without quality scores were contained in the immunoSEQ output, filtering matching that applied to full-length reads could not be performed. To assign V/J genes and CDR3, sequences were annotated using PyIR, a Python wrapper for IgBLAST v1.9, with IMGT germline references. Reads were filtered out if the reads had weak V/J assignments (E-value above 1e-6), no CDR3, stop codons, out-of-frame junctions, or ambiguous translated residues. V3J clonotypes were defined as sequences sharing the same inferred V gene, J gene, and CDR3 amino acid sequence. To compute the percentage overlap between repertoires, the number of shared unique clonotypes was divided by the size of the smaller repertoire. Richness of each repertoire was evaluated using RTK rarefaction, the Chao1 estimator, and Recon v2.1 estimates of unobserved clonotypes. OLGA was used to compute generation probabilities for all TCRbeta clonotypes that the gDNA method yielded from a few donors. The table was pulled from immuneACCESS by TCRdb, which kept in-frame rearrangements only. Such tables lose some clones; where checked, under half of the loss comes from unresolved V genes, and the rest has no known cause. V and J calls and clone size are given by that table; D and trimming were obtained from the DNA. The sample yields 560,000 or so clones; approximately 96% were counted once. Roughly 0.1% of the sample rests with the top ten.

General study outcomes and caveats: Sampling was restricted to blood, and TCR repertoires in tissues likely differ from the TCR repertoires found in blood. Because the study included a small number of donors, the genetic and exposure-history diversity represented was limited. Larger estimated clonotype richness was generally found for naive subsets than for memory subsets. Pairwise subsampling indicated that sequencing depth was expected to affect the degree of clonotype sharing among donors. Incomplete sequencing was indicated by rarefaction of sorted-subset datasets, despite the large sequencing depth. When a handful of donors were compared, the shared fraction of clonotypes was about 5% for naive CD4, over 3% for naive CD8, roughly 2.5% for memory CD4, and 0.4% for memory CD8. Higher generation probabilities were observed for clonotypes shared by all four sorted-subset donors than for non-shared clonotypes.

CD8 naive samples consisted of CD45RO-negative cells that were positively selected for CCR7, yielding a CD45RA+CCR7+ population without TemRA cells. The donors were healthy, HIV-negative adults with no recently reported acute infections or vaccinations. All donors were Caucasian adults living in Nashville, Tennessee, USA. Blood was obtained by leukapheresis, after which PBMCs were separated by Ficoll-Histopaque density gradient centrifugation and cryopreserved in liquid nitrogen vapor phase. Analytical flow cytometry was used to check the purity and quantity of each magnetically sorted T cell population. Each sorted fraction had its genomic DNA isolated and then quantified by UV absorbance on a Nanodrop 2000c. Note on this clone: There is no known antigen for this receptor. There are no base qualities to consult, and no much larger clone falls within one base.

This receptor was taken from a woman in her thirties in good health. Sequencing input: naive CD8+ T cells sorted from blood. The cell subset or site label corresponds to: CD45RA+CCR7+.

Here the CDR3 is given as CATSRDLRNGETQYF. The DNA reads as follows: TGTGCCACCAGCAGAGATTTGAGGAACGGGGAGACCCAGTACTTC. The receptor chain draws on TRBV15 and TRBJ2-5; the D gene cannot be resolved reliably. Counted from cysteine to phenylalanine, this CDR3 has 15 amino acids. Left in the record is the CDR3 DNA by itself, 45 bases read in frame from the first base. For CDR1 and CDR2, the germline V gene (reference sequence) lists LNHNV and YYDKDF. At the junction V is shortened by 0 bases and J by 5 bases, with 13 bases in between.